This T cell receptor beta chain was sequenced during a study of T cell changes during pregnancy in multiple sclerosis. The CDR3 length is 16 residues. The ends lost 0 bases at V and 5 bases at J; junction bases unmatched: 5. Germline V gene lookup returns CDR1 KGHSH and CDR2 LQKENI. Profiling relied on immunoSEQ multiplex PCR, and the TCRdb table lists in-frame clones only, not all of them. Of more than 20,000 clones detected, 90% to 95% appear once; the ten largest clones hold 0.5% to 0.7%. Specimen: CD4+ T cells from peripheral blood mononuclear cells, collected after pregnancy. This chain joins TRBV18 and TRBJ2-3, with 10 bases identical to TRBD2. The TCR comes from a female donor in good health, enrolled as a control in a pregnancy study. For the CDR3, the DNA is TGTGCCAGCTCACCACCCAGCGGGGGGGGAAAAGATACGCAGTATTTT. As protein: CASSPPSGGGKDTQYF.